The T cell receptor beta chain under discussion was sequenced for a study of T cell responses to AZD1222 COVID-19 vaccine. Study findings and constraints: Elevations in Spike-specific TCR breadth and depth followed administration of two AZD1222 doses. Vaccine-associated CD4 TCRs ranged over spike, dominating at 160-218 and 743-854. Repertoire samples came only from after the peak T cell response.

The CDR3 covers 16 residues. V lost 5 bases and J 3 bases, leaving 18 bases between the germline ends. The germline gives CDR1 SGHNT, CDR2 YENEEA. A note on this clone: Its antigen is undetermined.

Some clones are missing from TCRdb's copy, which holds only in-frame ones; the method was immunoSEQ multiplex PCR. The sample includes fewer than 150,000 clones, 87% of them seen just once. This sequence originates from an adult in good health. The sample consisted of peripheral blood, taken on day 0 of AZD1222 vaccination. The rearrangement joins TRBV11-3 to TRBJ2-3; either TRBD1 or TRBD2 may fit D (6 bases each). CDR3 region: CASSRGGGAATDTQYF. For the CDR3, the DNA is TGTGCCAGCAGCCGTGGGGGCGGGGCAGCAACAGATACGCAGTATTTT.